One and the same sample provided the 31 T cell receptor beta chains below, sequenced in a study of T-cell reconstitution after alpha-beta-depleted transplantation in children. Unique molecular identifiers were incorporated when the TCRbeta library was constructed. Each CDR3 protein gets one entry after TCRdb re-called the PCR reads with MiXCR. Of roughly 280,000 distinct CDR3 sequences in the sample, around 10% were seen once. The sequenced sample was peripheral blood, obtained 180 days after TCRalphabeta/CD19-depleted stem cell transplant. The receptors were gathered from a male patient under 10 years old who had a stem cell transplant for chronic granulomatous disease, so the T cells may come from the graft donor.

This clonotype was seen at least ten times. V usage is TRBV20-1 and J usage is TRBJ2-7; D gene uncertain. Trimming shortened V by 6 bases and J by 3 bases, and 6 bases separated the two germline ends. Germline CDR1 and CDR2: DFQATT and SNEGSKA (reference sequence). CDR3 length: 10 residues. For the CDR3, the DNA is TGCAGTGCCCTTTACTACGAGCAGTACTTC. This sequence encodes CSALYYEQYF.

This clonotype was counted ten times or more. The chain employs TRBV6-2 or TRBV6-3 and TRBJ2-7; D is possibly TRBD1 or TRBD2 (5 bases each). Trimming took off 2 bases at V and 7 bases at J, with 18 bases between the two ends. The CDR3 length is 15 residues. Germline loops: CDR1 MNHEY, CDR2 SVGEGT. Written as DNA, the CDR3 is TGTGCCAGCAGTTACCCGGGACCGACCCGGTTGGAGCAGTACTTC. It specifies CASSYPGPTRLEQYF.

This clonotype was seen only a few times. This chain uses TRBV5-5 with TRBJ1-5, with a possible D match to TRBD1 (5 bases). This CDR3 region has 16 residues. V lost 0 bases and J 2 bases, leaving 12 bases between the germline ends. CDR1 is SGHKS and CDR2 is YYEKEE in the germline V gene (reference sequence). The CDR3 reads CASSLEPGGGNQPQHF. CDR3 coding DNA: TGTGCCAGCAGCTTGGAGCCCGGGGGTGGCAATCAGCCCCAGCATTTT.

This clonotype showed up just a few times. The gene calls are TRBV10-2 and TRBJ2-2; no reliable D call. The V end lost 5 bases, the J end lost 4 bases, and 14 bases lay between the germline ends. This CDR3 comprises 15 residues. Germline-derived CDR1 and CDR2 are WSHSY and SAAADI. CDR3 residues: CASSHPQETTGELFF. The DNA of the CDR3 is TGCGCCAGCAGTCACCCCCAGGAGACCACCGGGGAGCTGTTTTTT.

At least ten counts were recorded for this clonotype. The chain joins TRBV20-1 to TRBJ2-7; D possibly matches TRBD1 or TRBD2 (5 bases each). The CDR3 extends over 14 amino acids. V lost 2 bases and J lost 2, with 13 bases in between. Germline V CDR1 and CDR2: DFQATT, SNEGSKA (reference sequence). As DNA, the CDR3 is TGCAGTGCTAGATCGGGACGATCCCCCTACGAGCAGTACTTC. This codes for CSARSGRSPYEQYF.

Ten or more counts support this clonotype. The chain uses TRBV7-8 and TRBJ1-5; D is unclear. The CDR3 loop spans 16 amino acids. CDR1 is SGHVS and CDR2 is FQNEAQ in the germline V gene. V lost 4 bases and J 2 bases, leaving 15 bases between the germline ends. The CDR3: CASSSEVGMGNQPQHF. DNA for the CDR3: TGTGCCAGCAGCTCAGAGGTGGGGATGGGCAATCAGCCCCAGCATTTT.

This clonotype was counted many times. V is TRBV10-1 and J is TRBJ2-7; D is unresolved. The CDR3 contains 15 residues. V lost 0 bases, J lost 2 bases, and 11 bases lay in between. CDR1 and CDR2 from the germline V gene are WNHNN and SYGVQD (reference sequence). As DNA, the CDR3 is TGCGCCAGCAGTGAGTCGGCGCGTGGGCCCTACGAGCAGTACTTC. Its translation: CASSESARGPYEQYF.

There are many counts of this clonotype. The genes are TRBV19 and TRBJ1-1, with D possibly being TRBD1 (5 bases). Trimming took 5 bases from V and 7 from J, leaving 14 bases between them. Germline-derived CDR1 and CDR2 are LNHDA and SQIVND (reference sequence). This CDR3 has 13 residues. In DNA form, the CDR3 reads TGTGCCAGTAGTCGGCAATCAGGGAATGAAGCTTTCTTT. It encodes CASSRQSGNEAFF.

This clonotype occurred many times. This sequence joins TRBV7-9 and TRBJ1-4; D is undetermined. CDR1 and CDR2 from the germline V gene are SEHNR and FQNEAQ (reference sequence). This CDR3 spans 14 amino acids. Trimming cost V 6 bases and J 0 bases, with 8 bases left between them. The CDR3 loop reads CASRLGTTNEKLFF. The CDR3 DNA is TGTGCCAGCAGACTGGGGACAACTAATGAAAAACTGTTTTTT. Together with reference TRBV7-9 and TRBJ1-4, the CDR3 gives the full variable domain: DTGVSQNPRHKITKRGQNVTFRCDPISEHNRLYWYRQTLGQGPEFLTYFQNEAQLEKSRLLSDRFSAERPKGSFSTLEIQRTEQGDSAMYLCASRLGTTNEKLFFGSGTQLSVL.

Ten or more counts support this clonotype. The DNA for the CDR3 is TGCAGTGCAACCACAACTAGCGGGAGCCCCCAAGAGACCCAGTACTTC. This codes for CSATTTSGSPQETQYF. The chain uses TRBV20-1 and TRBJ2-5; 11 bases map to TRBD2. Germline trimming cut 6 bases from V and 1 base from J; bases unmatched to any gene: 10. The germline V gene encodes CDR1 DFQATT and CDR2 SNEGSKA (reference sequence). The CDR3 is 16 residues long.

This chain links TRBV7-9 with TRBJ2-1; 8 positions agree with TRBD2. Germline values: CDR1 SEHNR, CDR2 FQNEAQ (reference sequence). The CDR3 sequence is 14 residues long. Trimming took 3 bases from V and 5 from J; bases not matched to a gene: 3. The CDR3 loop reads CASSFAGGDNEQFF. The CDR3 bases are TGTGCCAGCAGCTTTGCGGGAGGTGACAATGAGCAGTTCTTC.

There are many counts of this clonotype. CDR3 in amino acids: CSVEGLAGDTQYF. The CDR3 DNA is TGCAGCGTTGAGGGACTAGCGGGGGATACGCAGTATTTT. The chain joins TRBV29-1 to TRBJ2-3; 13 nucleotides align to TRBD2. This CDR3 spans 13 amino acids. V was clipped by 3 bases and J by 6 bases; unmatched bases: 0. Per germline, CDR1 SQVTM and CDR2 ANQGSEA.

There are many counts of this clonotype. This chain uses TRBV9 with TRBJ1-5; D is possibly TRBD1 (6 bases). V shed 0 bases and J shed 2 bases, with 9 bases lying between them. In germline, CDR1 is SGDLS, CDR2 YYNGEE. This CDR3 is built from 15 residues. The CDR3 is CASSVEGGGNQPQHF. The CDR3 bases are TGTGCCAGCAGCGTAGAGGGGGGAGGCAATCAGCCCCAGCATTTT.

In this sample, this clonotype turned up many times. This chain joins TRBV5-4 and TRBJ2-2; D possibly corresponds to TRBD2 (5 bases). The CDR3 consists of 14 residues. V was clipped by 7 bases and J by 6 bases, with 16 bases between them. The germline CDR1 and CDR2 sequences are SGHNT and YYREEE (reference sequence). The DNA of the CDR3 is TGTGCCAGCCCCCTCTTTCCGGGGTCCGGGGAGCTGTTTTTT. It is translated as CASPLFPGSGELFF.

The gene calls are TRBV19 and TRBJ2-5, with 7 nucleotides matching TRBD1. This CDR3 is 13 amino acids long. Germline CDR1 and CDR2: LNHDA and SQIVND (reference sequence). V trimming: 5 bases; J trimming: 5 bases; junction bases outside the gene matches: 5. The CDR3 DNA reads as TGTGCCAGTAGTCGCAACAGGGGCGAGACCCAGTACTTC. Its protein is CASSRNRGETQYF.

This clonotype was observed a handful of times. This chain connects TRBV5-8 to TRBJ1-5; D gene ambiguous. The CDR3 runs 11 residues. Germline V CDR1 and CDR2: SGHTS, YDEGEE. V was cut by 4 bases and J by 11 bases, with 10 bases left in between. The CDR3 reads CASSRYGTQHF. Written as DNA, the CDR3 is TGTGCCAGCAGCAGATACGGGACCCAGCATTTT.

This clonotype was counted at least ten times. At one boundary the junction diverges from the germline segment, which might be a read error. The chain couples TRBV6-6 to TRBJ2-1; tentative D call: TRBD2 (6 bases). Germline V CDR1 and CDR2: MNHNY, SVGAGI (reference sequence). The CDR3 loop spans 13 amino acids. CDR3: CASSYSFGGELFF. CDR3 nucleotides: TGTGCCAGCAGTTACTCGTTTGGAGGGGAGCTGTTCTTC.

Many counts were recorded for this clonotype. The CDR3 loop reads CASSPGDSYTDTQYF. The CDR3 nucleotides read TGTGCCAGCTCACCAGGGGACTCTTACACAGATACGCAGTATTTT. The J gene is TRBJ2-3, the V gene TRBV18; D might be TRBD2 (6 bases). From germline, CDR1 is KGHSH and CDR2 LQKENI. V lost 2 bases and J 2 bases, leaving 11 bases between the germline ends. The CDR3 is 15 amino acids.

V is TRBV3-1 and J is TRBJ2-2; either TRBD1 or TRBD2 may fit D (6 bases each). In germline, CDR1 is LGHDT, CDR2 YNNKEL (reference sequence). The CDR3 is made up of 15 amino acids. Trimming left V 7 bases short and J 6 bases short, with 18 bases between. The chain's CDR3 is CASTQEGGEAGELFF. As DNA, the CDR3 is TGTGCCAGCACCCAGGAGGGGGGAGAGGCCGGGGAGCTGTTTTTT.

Ten or more counts support this clonotype. The chain joins TRBV5-6 to TRBJ1-1; no definite D call. Per germline, CDR1 SGHDT and CDR2 YYEEEE. V lost 1 base and J 3 bases, leaving 13 bases between the germline ends. The CDR3 is 15 amino acids. The CDR3 loop is CASSLSVRAHTEAFF. The CDR3 nucleotides are TGTGCCAGCAGCTTGTCGGTGCGGGCGCACACTGAAGCTTTCTTT.

This clonotype was detected only a few times. This rearrangement joins TRBV30 to TRBJ2-6; D ambiguous. This CDR3 has 14 amino acids. CDR1 and CDR2 from the germline V gene are GTSNPN and SVGIG (reference sequence). Trimming pared 3 bases from V and 5 bases from J, leaving 11 bases between. CDR3 DNA sequence: TGTGCCTGGAGGGCACCGTATAGGGCCAACGTCCTGACTTTC. Encoded protein: CAWRAPYRANVLTF. Full variable domain (remainder filled in from reference TRBV30 and TRBJ2-6): SQTIHQWPATLVQPVGSPLSLECTVEGTSNPNLYWYRQAAGRGLQLLFYSVGIGQISSEVPQNLSASRPQDRQFILSSKKLLLSDSGFYLCAWRAPYRANVLTFGAGSRLTVL.

This clonotype was detected only once. A single base separates this from a much larger clone, so it may be a read error. The CDR3 coding sequence is TGCAGTGCTGGCCGGGACGCGTATTCTGGGGCCAACGTCCTGACTTTC. The encoded protein is CSAGRDAYSGANVLTF. The rearrangement links TRBV20-1 to TRBJ2-6; D possibly matches TRBD1 or TRBD2 (5 bases each). Deletions cut 5 bases from V and 1 base from J, with 15 bases between. The V gene's germline CDR1 is DFQATT and CDR2 SNEGSKA (reference sequence). This CDR3 contains 16 residues.

This chain links TRBV30 with TRBJ2-5; TRBD2 is a possible D gene (6 bases). V was shortened by 0 bases and J by 5 bases, with 16 bases between the two germline ends. The CDR3 spans 15 residues. The V gene's germline CDR1 is GTSNPN and CDR2 SVGIG (reference sequence). The CDR3 spells CAWSVPYRRGETQYF. The CDR3, as DNA: TGTGCCTGGAGTGTTCCTTACAGACGGGGGGAGACCCAGTACTTC. Combining the CDR3 with reference TRBV30 and TRBJ2-5 gives the whole variable domain SQTIHQWPATLVQPVGSPLSLECTVEGTSNPNLYWYRQAAGRGLQLLFYSVGIGQISSEVPQNLSASRPQDRQFILSSKKLLLSDSGFYLCAWSVPYRRGETQYFGPGTRLLVL.

This clonotype was counted many times. The chain is built from TRBV29-1 and TRBJ2-3, with 9 bases fitting TRBD2. The V gene end was trimmed by 4 bases and the J gene end by 5 bases; junction bases not matched to a gene: 1. The CDR3 extends over 12 amino acids. CDR1 and CDR2 (germline): SQVTM, ANQGSEA. The CDR3 nucleotides read TGCAGCGTTGCAGCGGGGGGAGATACGCAGTATTTT. Residues: CSVAAGGDTQYF.

This clonotype was detected ten times or more. The V and J genes are TRBV18 and TRBJ1-1; D is unresolved. The CDR3 is 13 amino acids. V lost 0 bases to trimming and J lost 6 bases, with 8 bases between them. The germline V gene encodes CDR1 KGHSH and CDR2 LQKENI. The CDR3 protein is CASSPPPPAEAFF. CDR3 nucleotides: TGTGCCAGCTCACCACCCCCGCCAGCTGAAGCTTTCTTT.

This clonotype was recorded at least ten times. V usage is TRBV7-7 and J usage is TRBJ2-2; D gene unclear. CDR3 length equals 14 residues. CDR1 is SSHAT and CDR2 is FNYEAQ in the germline V gene (reference sequence). V was trimmed by 8 bases and J by 4 bases, leaving 14 bases between them. The CDR3 sequence is CASALRVGTGELFF. CDR3 DNA sequence: TGTGCCAGCGCCCTCCGGGTGGGCACCGGGGAGCTGTTTTTT.

This clonotype was recorded many times. The chain is built from TRBV29-1 and TRBJ1-1; 8 bases line up with TRBD1. The length of the CDR3 is 12 residues. Per germline, CDR1 SQVTM and CDR2 ANQGSEA. With 7 bases clipped from V and 5 bases from J, the junction kept 6 bases outside the gene matches. The CDR3 is CSGYRGRTEAFF. The CDR3 coding sequence is TGCAGCGGTTACAGGGGGAGGACTGAAGCTTTCTTT.

This clonotype was seen a handful of times. The rearrangement links TRBV6-5 to TRBJ1-2; TRBD1 might be the D (5 bases). This CDR3 spans 17 amino acids. From germline, CDR1 is MNHEY and CDR2 SVGAGI. Trimming removed 2 bases from V and 0 bases from J, with 16 bases in between. CDR3 loop: CASSYPLNGRANYGYTF. In nucleotides, the CDR3 is TGTGCCAGCAGTTACCCCCTGAACGGCAGGGCTAACTATGGCTACACCTTC.

This clonotype was found many times. This chain uses TRBV9 with TRBJ2-7; perhaps TRBD2 as D (6 bases). In germline, CDR1 is SGDLS, CDR2 YYNGEE. V lost 0 bases and J 6 bases, leaving 13 bases between the germline ends. The CDR3 has 14 residues. Here the CDR3 DNA reads TGTGCCAGCAGCGTAGGACGGGAGTGCTGCGAGCAGTACTTC. Protein: CASSVGRECCEQYF.

This clonotype appeared many times. V usage is TRBV12-3 or TRBV12-4 and J usage is TRBJ2-3; 8 bases line up with TRBD2. This CDR3 is 14 amino acids long. With V trimmed by 7 bases and J by 3 bases, 6 bases remained unmatched. The CDR3 DNA reads as TGTGCCAGCATCAGCGGGGGTCGGACAGATACGCAGTATTTT. Translating it yields CASISGGRTDTQYF.

This clonotype was picked up a small number of times. The genes are TRBV30 and TRBJ1-6, with no clear D. Trimming took off 7 bases at V and 6 bases at J, with 22 bases between the two ends. The CDR3 consists of 16 residues. Germline loops: CDR1 GTSNPN, CDR2 SVGIG (reference sequence). In nucleotides, the CDR3 is TGTGCCTCGGAAGGGAGTCGGTGGGGAGCTAATTCACCCCTCCACTTT. As protein: CASEGSRWGANSPLHF.